The sequence of this T cell receptor beta chain was determined in a study of blood T cell repertoires in COVID-19. In the authors' workflow: Amplification from reference gene primers served as the basis for estimated nucleated cell counts. Produced via immunoSEQ multiplex PCR; TCRdb's table is partial and in-frame only. V and J calls and clone size follow that table, whereas D and trimming were derived from the DNA. The sample includes approximately 290,000 clones, nearly 90% of them seen just once. Cohort assignment relied on participant-reported clinical history. The TCR originated in a woman between 18 and 29 years old with acute COVID-19. Input material: PBMCs or T cells enriched from blood (not recorded which).

The DNA for the CDR3 is TGTGCCAGCTCATCCAAAACAGGGTCCGCCGGGGAGCTGTTTTTT. Residues: CASSSKTGSAGELFF. The rearrangement uses TRBV18 and TRBJ2-2; D might be TRBD1 (6 bases). V shed 5 bases and J shed 6 bases, with 16 bases lying between them. The V gene's germline CDR1 is KGHSH and CDR2 LQKENI. The CDR3 is made up of 15 amino acids.